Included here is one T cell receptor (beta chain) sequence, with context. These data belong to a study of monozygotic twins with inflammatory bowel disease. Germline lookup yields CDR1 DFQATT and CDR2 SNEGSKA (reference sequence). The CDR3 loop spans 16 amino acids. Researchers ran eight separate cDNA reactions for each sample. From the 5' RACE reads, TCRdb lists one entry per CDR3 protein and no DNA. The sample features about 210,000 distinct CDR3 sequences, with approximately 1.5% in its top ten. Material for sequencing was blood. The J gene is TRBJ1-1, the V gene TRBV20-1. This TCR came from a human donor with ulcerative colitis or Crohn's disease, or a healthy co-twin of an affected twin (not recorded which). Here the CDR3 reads CSARDWNNLMNTEAFF.